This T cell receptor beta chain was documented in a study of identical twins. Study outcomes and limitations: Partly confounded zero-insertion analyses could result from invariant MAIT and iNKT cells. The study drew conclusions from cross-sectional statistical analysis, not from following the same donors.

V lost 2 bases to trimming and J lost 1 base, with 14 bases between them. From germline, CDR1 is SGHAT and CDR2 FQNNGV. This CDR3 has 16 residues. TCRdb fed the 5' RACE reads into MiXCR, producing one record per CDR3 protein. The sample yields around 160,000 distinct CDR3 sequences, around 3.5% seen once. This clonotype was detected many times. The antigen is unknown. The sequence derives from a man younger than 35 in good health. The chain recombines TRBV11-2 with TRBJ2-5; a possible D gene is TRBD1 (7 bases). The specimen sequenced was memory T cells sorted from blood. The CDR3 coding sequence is TGTGCCAGCAGCTTAAGGGGGGACAGCTTCCAAGAGACCCAGTACTTC. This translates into CASSLRGDSFQETQYF.